These 18 T cell receptor beta chains share one sample of origin, sequenced in a study of radiation and T cells in renal cell carcinoma. This table comes from immunoSEQ multiplex PCR, and its TCRdb copy is limited to in-frame clones, with some not included. This sample has around 130,000 clones, with around four fifths found just once. The sample's time point: blood 2 weeks post-SBRT. The treatment is: 15 Gy SBRT to primary tumor, nephrectomy 4 weeks later. The sample was blood, taken from a patient whose treatment included radiotherapy and nephrectomy. The receptors originated from a woman in her sixties or seventies with renal cell carcinoma.

The chain links TRBV6-1 to TRBJ2-5; a weak D match, TRBD1 (5 bases). V was cut by 4 bases and J by 0 bases, with 24 bases left in between. CDR1 and CDR2 (germline): MNHNS, SASEGT. The CDR3 has 19 residues. For the CDR3, the DNA is TGTGCCAGCAGTGCCGAAGGGGTGGGGATTACACGAAACCAAGAGACCCAGTACTTC. Encoded protein: CASSAEGVGITRNQETQYF.

In DNA, the CDR3 is TGTGCCAGCAGCGGACAGGGCTGGGGTGGCTACACCTTC. The encoded protein is CASSGQGWGGYTF. The chain is built from TRBV6-1 and TRBJ1-2, with 8 positions matching TRBD1. This CDR3 contains 13 residues. Germline CDR1 is MNHNS and CDR2 is SASEGT. The V segment lost 6 bases and the J segment 7 bases; nucleotides outside the gene matches: 7.

V is TRBV11-2 and J is TRBJ2-7; the D is unclear. The CDR3 extends over 14 amino acids. Trimming left V 6 bases short and J 4 bases short, with 16 bases between. CDR1 and CDR2 (germline): SGHAT, FQNNGV. CDR3 DNA sequence: TGTGCCAGCAGGGGCGCAGGCTCCCCGTACGAGCAGTACTTC. This encodes CASRGAGSPYEQYF. The variable domain in full, completed from reference TRBV11-2 and TRBJ2-7, reads EAGVAQSPRYKIIEKRQSVAFWCNPISGHATLYWYQQILGQGPKLLIQFQNNGVVDDSQLPKDRFSAERLKGVDSTLKIQPAKLEDSAVYLCASRGAGSPYEQYFGPGTRLTVT.

This clone was seen more than once but under ten times. Written as DNA, the CDR3 is TGTGCCAGTAGTATAGTTCACGGCAGGGACTATGGCTACACCTTC. It is translated as CASSIVHGRDYGYTF. This chain connects TRBV19 to TRBJ1-2; TRBD1 is a possible D gene (5 bases). Deletions cut 1 base from V and 3 bases from J, with 12 bases between. The V gene's germline CDR1 is LNHDA and CDR2 SQIVND (reference sequence). The CDR3 runs 15 residues.

CDR3 sequence (DNA): TGTGCCAGCTCACCCACAGTAACCTCTGGAAACACCATATATTTT. Translated: CASSPTVTSGNTIYF. The chain is built from TRBV18 and TRBJ1-3; no firm D call. Germline V gene sequence: CDR1 KGHSH, CDR2 LQKENI. The CDR3 runs 15 residues. The V and J ends lost 3 bases and 0 bases respectively, with 9 bases between them.

The rearrangement uses TRBV5-6 and TRBJ2-7; 8 nucleotides line up with TRBD1. CDR1 and CDR2 from the germline V gene are SGHDT and YYEEEE. CDR3 length equals 14 residues. J lost 3 bases, V lost 2 bases, and 4 bases had no gene match. The chain's CDR3 is CASSFGQGYYEQYF. The CDR3 region has the DNA TGTGCCAGCAGCTTTGGACAGGGATACTACGAGCAGTACTTC. The entire variable domain, with the rest obtained from reference TRBV5-6 and TRBJ2-7, is as follows: DAGVTQSPTHLIKTRGQQVTLRCSPKSGHDTVSWYQQALGQGPQFIFQYYEEEERQRGNFPDRFSGHQFPNYSSELNVNALLLGDSALYLCASSFGQGYYEQYFGPGTRLTVT.

The CDR3 DNA follows: TGTGCCAGCACTCTGGAGGTCTGGGGCAATCAGCCCCAGCATTTT. Protein: CASTLEVWGNQPQHF. The rearrangement links TRBV6-1 to TRBJ1-5; unclear D gene. Germline V CDR1 and CDR2: MNHNS, SASEGT. This CDR3 region has 15 residues. Trimming removed 7 bases at V and 2 bases at J, with 15 bases between.

The rearrangement joins TRBV28 to TRBJ1-2; D is ambiguous. Germline CDR1 is MDHEN and CDR2 is SYDVKM. The CDR3 length is 14 residues. V was trimmed by 7 bases and J by 8 bases, leaving 20 bases between them. DNA of the CDR3: TGTGCCAGCACCCCGGGGTTCGTAGGGCAAGGCTACACCTTC. It translates to CASTPGFVGQGYTF.

This clone was detected once. The chain carries TRBV11-2 and TRBJ1-3; possible D gene TRBD1, 5 bases. V was pared by 3 bases and J by 1 base, with 13 bases between. In germline, CDR1 is SGHAT, CDR2 FQNNGV. This CDR3 has 16 residues. CDR3 loop: CASSFLTGTSGNTIYF. The DNA of the CDR3 is TGTGCCAGCAGCTTCCTGACCGGGACTTCTGGAAACACCATATATTTT.

The CDR3 loop is CASSIQARSSMAYGYTF. The CDR3 DNA is TGTGCCAGTAGTATTCAGGCGAGAAGTTCCATGGCCTATGGCTACACCTTC. The rearrangement links TRBV19 to TRBJ1-2, with D unclear. Germline CDR1 LNHDA, CDR2 SQIVND (reference sequence). The CDR3 contains 17 residues. The ends were cut back, 3 bases at V and 4 bases at J, with 21 bases in the middle.

The gene calls are TRBV6-6 and TRBJ1-5, with TRBD1 matching 8 bases. This CDR3 has 16 residues. From germline, CDR1 is MNHNY and CDR2 SVGAGI (reference sequence). With V trimmed by 6 bases and J by 0 bases, 7 bases remained unmatched. The CDR3 reads CASSRGTGDSNQPQHF. In nucleotides, the CDR3 is TGTGCCAGCAGCAGGGGGACAGGAGATAGCAATCAGCCCCAGCATTTT.

V and J are TRBV5-1 and TRBJ2-7, with TRBD2 matching over 8 bases. Germline CDR1 is SGHRS and CDR2 is YFSETQ. With 2 bases clipped from V and 3 bases from J, the junction kept 4 bases outside the gene matches. The CDR3 spans 14 residues. For the CDR3, the DNA is TGCGCCAGCAGCTTTTCGGGAGGGGGCTACGAGCAGTACTTC. This codes for CASSFSGGGYEQYF.

In DNA form, the CDR3 reads TGTGCCAGCAGCGACCCGGCCATAAAGCGACAGGGTCCCATTGACACTGAAGCTTTCTTT. Its translation: CASSDPAIKRQGPIDTEAFF. This rearrangement joins TRBV2 to TRBJ1-1; 7 bases agree with TRBD1. This CDR3 spans 20 amino acids. Per the germline V gene, CDR1 is SNHLY and CDR2 is FYNNEI. Trimming cost V 6 bases and J 3 bases; bases outside gene matches: 25.

This chain connects TRBV4-3 to TRBJ1-4; D call uncertain. The germline V and J ends were trimmed by 2 bases and 0 bases, with 10 bases remaining between them. The CDR3 covers 16 residues. CDR1 is LGHNA, CDR2 YSLEER, per germline. The CDR3 protein is CASSQSSIATNEKLFF. The CDR3, as DNA: TGCGCCAGCAGCCAATCGAGTATTGCAACTAATGAAAAACTGTTTTTT.

This chain joins TRBV30 and TRBJ2-2; TRBD1 is a possible D gene (7 bases). CDR3 size: 14 residues. Deletions cut 5 bases from V and 0 bases from J, with 10 bases between. Germline CDR1 GTSNPN, CDR2 SVGIG (reference sequence). Written as DNA, the CDR3 is TGTGCCTGGGGGGGGACAGCGAACACCGGGGAGCTGTTTTTT. It encodes CAWGGTANTGELFF.

The V gene is TRBV27, the J gene TRBJ2-1; D gene unclear. The CDR3 contains 14 residues. The ends were cut back, 3 bases at V and 0 bases at J, with 6 bases in the middle. The germline V gene encodes CDR1 MNHEY and CDR2 SMNVEV (reference sequence). The CDR3 loop is CASSFQSSYNEQFF. The CDR3 DNA sequence: TGTGCCAGCAGTTTCCAAAGCTCCTACAATGAGCAGTTCTTC.

V and J are TRBV7-2 and TRBJ2-2; 11 bases agree with TRBD2. CDR1 and CDR2 (germline): SGHTA, FQGNSA. CDR3 size: 17 residues. V was pared by 5 bases and J by 5 bases, with 10 bases of the junction left unmatched. Written as DNA, the CDR3 is TGTGCCAGCAGCCCGGGGACTAGCGGAGGCGGGACCGGGGAGCTGTTTTTT. Protein product: CASSPGTSGGGTGELFF. Looking up the rest from reference TRBV7-2 and TRBJ2-2 gives the full variable domain: GAGVSQSPSNKVTEKGKDVELRCDPISGHTALYWYRQSLGQGLEFLIYFQGNSAPDKSGLPSDRFSAERTGGSVSTLTIQRTQQEDSAVYLCASSPGTSGGGTGELFFGEGSRLTVL.

The V and J genes are TRBV7-6 and TRBJ1-4; possible D gene TRBD1, 5 bases. This CDR3 is built from 14 residues. CDR1 and CDR2 (germline): SGHVS, FNYEAQ. V dropped 0 bases and J dropped 10 bases, with 12 bases sitting between them. The CDR3 nucleotides read TGTGCCAGCAGCTTAGCCCGGACTGGGGGAAAACTGTTTTTT. Amino acid sequence: CASSLARTGGKLFF.